This T cell receptor (beta chain) was found in a study of cytomegalovirus exposure and HLA in healthy donors. PCR amplification relied on 60 Vbeta primers (plus 13 Jbeta primers). Generated by immunoSEQ multiplex PCR, the TCRdb table keeps only in-frame clones and is missing some. This table has some 110,000 clones, roughly three quarters appearing once. This CDR3 has 16 amino acids. The V end lost 0 bases, the J end lost 3 bases, and 14 bases lay between the germline ends. Germline V gene data show CDR1 as MGHRA and CDR2 as YSYEKL. Sequencing was performed on PBMCs. This chain uses TRBV4-1 with TRBJ1-1, with D uncertain. This sequence originates from a man in his fifties or sixties in good health and CMV-seropositive. In DNA, the CDR3 is TGCGCCAGCAGCCAAGAGAACCGACCGCGGGACACTGAAGCTTTCTTT. Its translation is CASSQENRPRDTEAFF.